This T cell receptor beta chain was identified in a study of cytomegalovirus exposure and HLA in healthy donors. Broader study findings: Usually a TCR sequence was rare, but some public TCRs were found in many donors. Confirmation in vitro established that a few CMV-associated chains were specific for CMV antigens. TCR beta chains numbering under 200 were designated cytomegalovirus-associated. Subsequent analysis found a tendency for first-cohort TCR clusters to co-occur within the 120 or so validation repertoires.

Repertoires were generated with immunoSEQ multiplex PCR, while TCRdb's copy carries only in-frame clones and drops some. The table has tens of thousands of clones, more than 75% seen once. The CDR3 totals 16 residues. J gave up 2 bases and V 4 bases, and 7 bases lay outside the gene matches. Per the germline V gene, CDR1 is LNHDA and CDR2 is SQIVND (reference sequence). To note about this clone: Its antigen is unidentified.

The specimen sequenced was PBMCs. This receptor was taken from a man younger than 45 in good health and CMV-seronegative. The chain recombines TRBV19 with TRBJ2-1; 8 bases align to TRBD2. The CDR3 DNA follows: TGTGCCAGTAGTACCAGCGGGGGTTTCGCCTACAATGAGCAGTTCTTC. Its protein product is CASSTSGGFAYNEQFF.